This is a list of T cell receptor beta chains from one sample in a study of T-cell memory formation after mild COVID-19. TCRdb reanalysed the 5' RACE reads using MiXCR and keeps one entry per CDR3 protein. Here the sample spans about 280,000 distinct CDR3 sequences, around 8% being singletons. Material: PBMCs or a T cell subset sorted from them (not recorded which). The receptor set was obtained from a man younger than 30 who had mild COVID-19 (a few samples of this study predate the infection). Cell type and time point are not known. Both conserved end residues are part of each CDR3. The D gene is left open where the match is weak. Only some rows state a clone size, as once, few, many or a class for expanded clones.

TRBJ2-5 | NA | TRBV6-6 | few | TGTGCCAGCAGTTACAGGGGGGACCGTCAAGAGACCCAGTACTTC | CASSYRGDRQETQYF
TRBJ1-5 | NA | TRBV5-3 | NA | TGTGCCAGAAGCGCGAAGGGTCGCAATCAGCCCCAGCATTTT | CARSAKGRNQPQHF
TRBJ1-1 | TRBD1 | TRBV5-6 | NA | TGTGCCAGCAGCATTGAACAGGGGTGGAGCACTGAAGCTTTCTTT | CASSIEQGWSTEAFF
TRBJ2-3 | NA | TRBV7-9 | many | TGTGCCAGCAGCTTCTCGGGCGGCGGAGATACGCAGTATTTT | CASSFSGGGDTQYF
TRBJ2-1 | TRBD2 | TRBV7-6 | NA | TGTGCCAGCAGCTTACCAGGTCCTCCGCGGGGACTAGCGGGGGGGAATGAGCAGTTCTTC | CASSLPGPPRGLAGGNEQFF
TRBJ2-2 | TRBD1 | TRBV7-2 | many | TGTGCCAGCAGCTTATTCCCGGGACAGGGATACACCGGGGAGCTGTTTTTT | CASSLFPGQGYTGELFF
TRBJ2-3 | NA | TRBV28 | many | TGTGCCACCGAAGGGTTTAGGACAGATACGCAGTATTTT | CATEGFRTDTQYF
TRBJ2-7 | NA | TRBV6-1 | many | TGTGCCAGCAGTGAAGCGGGCGGAAGCGAGCAGTACTTC | CASSEAGGSEQYF
TRBJ1-2 | NA | TRBV20-1 | NA | NA | CSVSGPLEGNYGCTF
TRBJ1-2 | TRBD1 | TRBV6-5 | NA | TGTGCCAGCAGGGAAACAGGGGGCCGTGGCTACACCTTC | CASRETGGRGYTF
TRBJ1-3 | NA | TRBV18 | NA | TGTGCCAGCTCACAACCCTCTGGAAACACCATATATTTT | CASSQPSGNTIYF
TRBJ2-3 | TRBD2 | TRBV20-1 | many | TGCAGTGCTAGACAGGCGACTAGCGGGTTAACAGATACGCAGTATTTT | CSARQATSGLTDTQYF
TRBJ2-2 | NA | TRBV7-9 | NA | TGTGCCAGCATCCTGGCCAATACCGGGGAGCTGTTTTTT | CASILANTGELFF
TRBJ2-1 | TRBD2 | TRBV24-1 | NA | TGTGCCACCAGCGTCACTAGCGGGGGGATAAATGAGCAGTTCTTC | CATSVTSGGINEQFF
TRBJ1-2 | TRBD1 | TRBV6-5 | few | TGTGCCAGCAGTTTCTTACGGGACAGCTATGGCTACACCTTC | CASSFLRDSYGYTF
TRBJ2-5 | TRBD2 | TRBV7-8 | many | TGTGCCAGCAGACAAGCGGGACGTACCTACCAAGAGACCCAGTACTTC | CASRQAGRTYQETQYF
TRBJ2-7 | NA | TRBV11-2 | once | TGTGCCAGCAGCTACTTACAGGTATCCGAGTACTTC | CASSYLQVSEYF
TRBJ1-5 | NA | TRBV27 | NA | TGTGCCAGCACGGGGGCGGGAGGCAATCAGCCCCAGCATTTT | CASTGAGGNQPQHF
TRBJ2-7 | NA | TRBV12-3/TRBV12-4 | NA | TGTGCCAGCAGTTTAGGTCGTACAGGGACCTACGAGCAGTACTTC | CASSLGRTGTYEQYF
TRBJ2-4 | TRBD1 | TRBV7-2 | few | TGTGCCAGCAGCTTAGTCGGGACAGAGAACATAGCCAAAAACATTCAGTACTTC | CASSLVGTENIAKNIQYF
TRBJ2-7 | TRBD1 | TRBV3-1 | NA | TGTGCCAGCAGCCACCGGGACAGGGGGCGAAGATTCTACGAGCAGTACTTC | CASSHRDRGRRFYEQYF
TRBJ1-2 | NA | TRBV29-1 | few | TGCAGCGTTACCCCAGAGCTAGCTAATGGCTACACCTTC | CSVTPELANGYTF
TRBJ2-2 | TRBD1 | TRBV2 | NA | TGTGCCACAGGGGGCGTGAACACCGGGGAGCTGTTTTTT | CATGGVNTGELFF
TRBJ2-5 | NA | TRBV7-7 | few | TGTGCTAGCAGCTTAGGAGCGGGCGGTCAAGAGACCCAGTACTTC | CASSLGAGGQETQYF
TRBJ1-1 | NA | TRBV20-1 | NA | TGCAGTGCTAGAGAGGCCAGGGACACTGAAGCTTTCTTT | CSAREARDTEAFF
TRBJ2-1 | NA | TRBV5-5 | few | TGTGCCAGCAGCTCGGTGGGGGCAAGCTACAATGAGCAGTTCTTC | CASSSVGASYNEQFF
TRBJ1-6 | TRBD1 | TRBV6-5 | few | TGTGCCAGCAGCCGTGGGACAGGGCAGGATTCACCCCTCCACTTT | CASSRGTGQDSPLHF
TRBJ2-1 | TRBD2 | TRBV24-1 | many | TGTGCCACCAGTGATTTGTACTCCGGGACTAGCAATCACGGTGAGCAGTTCTTC | CATSDLYSGTSNHGEQFF
TRBJ1-1 | NA | TRBV20-1 | NA | TGCAGTGCTAGGTTACAGGGAGGCGGCACTGAAGCTTTCTTT | CSARLQGGGTEAFF
TRBJ2-5 | NA | TRBV7-2 | many | TGTGCCAGCAGCTTAGAGGTTGGGGGCGACCAGTACTTC | CASSLEVGGDQYF
TRBJ1-1 | TRBD1 | TRBV5-1 | NA | TGCGCCAGCAGAAGGGACAGAGAGGGCAACACTGAAGCTTTCTTT | CASRRDREGNTEAFF
TRBJ2-3 | TRBD2 | TRBV30 | few | TGTGCCTGGAGCTTTCTTAGCGGGGGGCTTTCTTATACGCAGTATTTT | CAWSFLSGGLSYTQYF
TRBJ1-1 | NA | TRBV5-1 | NA | TGCGCCAGCAGCCAGGGCCCGAGAACTGAAGCTTTCTTT | CASSQGPRTEAFF
TRBJ2-7 | TRBD1 | TRBV29-1 | few | TGCAGCGTTGTGACAGGGGGCTACGAGCAGTACTTC | CSVVTGGYEQYF
TRBJ2-5 | NA | TRBV4-2 | many | TGTGCCAGCAGCCAAGGAGGAGCGGGCCGGGAGACCCAGTACTTC | CASSQGGAGRETQYF
TRBJ1-6 | TRBD1 | TRBV9 | few | TGTGCCAGCAGCGAACGGGACAGGGGAACAGGATCACCCCTCCACTTT | CASSERDRGTGSPLHF
TRBJ2-1 | NA | TRBV11-3 | NA | TGTGCCAGCAGCTTAGATGTGGCCAGTACCCCTGAGCAGTTCTTC | CASSLDVASTPEQFF
TRBJ1-1 | TRBD1 | TRBV18 | few | TGTGCCAGCTCACTACTTGTGCAAGGGACAGGGAACACTGAAGCTTTCTTT | CASSLLVQGTGNTEAFF
TRBJ2-2 | TRBD1 | TRBV5-1 | NA | TGCGCCAGCAGCTTGGCAGGGGGCGACGCCGGGGAGCTGTTTTTT | CASSLAGGDAGELFF
TRBJ2-7 | NA | TRBV29-1 | NA | TGCAGCGTTGAACGGCACTCCGAGCAGTACTTC | CSVERHSEQYF
TRBJ2-5 | TRBD1 | TRBV4-3 | few | TGCGCCAGCAGCCAACACCGGGACAGGGGACAAGAGACCCAGTACTTC | CASSQHRDRGQETQYF
TRBJ1-6 | TRBD1 | TRBV7-3 | few | TGTGCCAGCAGCTTAGGGGGGGGACAGACGAATTCACCCCTCCACTTT | CASSLGGGQTNSPLHF
TRBJ2-5 | NA | TRBV7-3 | many | TGTGCCAGCAGCTTACAGGGGGGCTTGGAGACCCAGTACTTC | CASSLQGGLETQYF